The 3 T cell receptor beta chains below come from one sample, sequenced in a study of response to subunit inactivated influenza vaccine. TCRdb used MiXCR to reprocess the RT-PCR reads, holding one entry per CDR3 protein. The sample has over 400,000 distinct CDR3 sequences, over 10% seen once. Material: PBMCs from blood, obtained roughly 47 days after vaccination. The receptors here all came from a man aged 45-65 years who received an inactivated influenza vaccine.

This clonotype came up a few times. V is TRBV12-3 or TRBV12-4 and J is TRBJ2-3; TRBD2 agrees at 7 bases. J gave up 10 bases and V 1 base, and 11 bases lay outside the gene matches. The CDR3 length is 15 residues. The CDR3 DNA is TGTGCCAGCAGTTTAGGGGGCACTAGCGCCGGATCGCAGTATTTT. Translation: CASSLGGTSAGSQYF.

The chain combines TRBV11-2 with TRBJ2-7; TRBD1 matches at 7 bases. CDR3 length equals 15 residues. Per germline, CDR1 SGHAT and CDR2 FQNNGV. Unmatched junction bases numbered 6, after V lost 1 base and J lost 3 bases. Written as DNA, the CDR3 is TGTGCCAGCAGCTTAGCTAGGGACAGCCTCTACGAGCAGTACTTC. This sequence encodes CASSLARDSLYEQYF.

This clonotype was seen a handful of times. J is TRBJ2-6 and V is TRBV15, with TRBD1 identical over 7 bases. CDR1 is LNHNV and CDR2 is YYDKDF in the germline V gene (reference sequence). The V segment lost 1 base and the J segment 1 base; nucleotides outside the gene matches: 13. There are 20 residues in the CDR3. The CDR3 DNA follows: TGTGCCACCAGCAGAGCTCTCGCCGCCAACAGGGGTTCTGGGGCCAACGTCCTGACTTTC. Its translation: CATSRALAANRGSGANVLTF.